This T cell receptor beta chain was obtained from a study of beta chain features in type 1 diabetes. The V segment lost 5 bases and the J segment 0 bases; nucleotides outside the gene matches: 4. CDR3 size: 16 residues. Germline V gene data show CDR1 as SNHLY and CDR2 as FYNNEI. Worth noting for this clone: Its cognate antigen is unknown.

Study-wide points: Shortening of TCRB CDR3s, moderate but significant, appeared in all four CD4+ subsets of Type 1 diabetes patients.

Researchers reported sorting CD4+ naive, central memory, regulatory and stem cell-like memory cells via CD45RO/CCR7/CD25/CD127/CD95/CD27. Expressed TCRB transcripts were sequenced because the entire RNA isolate underwent reverse transcription. Using immunoSEQ multiplex PCR, the repertoire was profiled, and TCRdb retains in-frame clones only, with some absent. The data show 300,000 to 450,000 clones, around 12% seen once. Sequencing used naive CD4+ T cells from blood. The J gene is TRBJ2-6, the V gene TRBV2, with 7 bases that match TRBD2. This sequence was found in a woman aged 18-29 years with type 1 diabetes. CDR3 residues: CASSRDYYSGANVLTF. DNA for the CDR3: TGTGCCAGCAGTCGGGACTATTACTCTGGGGCCAACGTCCTGACTTTC. Supplemented by reference TRBV2 and TRBJ2-6, the full variable domain reads EPEVTQTPSHQVTQMGQEVILRCVPISNHLYFYWYRQILGQKVEFLVSFYNNEISEKSEIFDDQFSVERPDGSNFTLKIRSTKLEDSAMYFCASSRDYYSGANVLTFGAGSRLTVL.